Below, 7 T cell receptor beta chains from the same sample are listed, as sequenced in a study of blood T cell repertoires in COVID-19. Assay used: immunoSEQ multiplex PCR; TCRdb lists only in-frame clones, some missing. This table has 290,000 or so clones, roughly 90% appearing once. The sample consisted of PBMCs or T cells enriched from blood (not recorded which). Receptor source: a woman between 18 and 30 years old with acute COVID-19.

Only one count was recorded for this clone. V usage is TRBV27 and J usage is TRBJ1-2; D unresolved. V was cut by 4 bases and J by 8 bases, with 20 bases left in between. The CDR3 length is 15 residues. Germline CDR1 and CDR2: MNHEY and SMNVEV (reference sequence). Here the CDR3 reads CASSSNPTTADGYTF. CDR3 coding DNA: TGTGCCAGCAGTTCCAACCCGACAACGGCCGACGGCTACACCTTC.

This chain joins TRBV19 and TRBJ1-1; a weak D match, TRBD1 (5 bases). CDR1 is LNHDA, CDR2 SQIVND, per germline (reference sequence). The CDR3 consists of 18 residues. V lost 0 bases to trimming and J lost 1 base, with 18 bases between them. This chain's CDR3 is CASSIDEWAGWANTEAFF. The CDR3 DNA follows: TGTGCCAGTAGTATAGATGAGTGGGCAGGGTGGGCGAACACTGAAGCTTTCTTT.

This clone was picked up a small number of times. V and J are TRBV5-1 and TRBJ2-5; perhaps TRBD2 as D (6 bases). Germline V lookup: CDR1 SGHRS, CDR2 YFSETQ. The CDR3 covers 15 residues. The germline V and J ends were trimmed by 5 bases and 2 bases, with 16 bases remaining between them. DNA of the CDR3: TGCGCCAGCAGTCCTGGAGGGGTCAGGCAAGAGACCCAGTACTTC. Translating gives CASSPGGVRQETQYF.

The rearrangement uses TRBV2 and TRBJ1-2; 8 positions match TRBD1. The germline V gene has CDR1 SNHLY and CDR2 FYNNEI. Unmatched junction bases numbered 12, after V lost 8 bases and J lost 7 bases. The CDR3 runs 14 residues. CDR3 nucleotide sequence: TGTGCCAGCTCCGAGCAGGGGGCGAGTTCTGGCTACACCTTC. Translated, it gives CASSEQGASSGYTF.

The rearrangement uses TRBV11-3 and TRBJ2-5; 7 bases map to TRBD1. Per germline, CDR1 SGHNT and CDR2 YENEEA. Trimming removed 5 bases from V and 2 bases from J; junction bases left unmatched: 14. The CDR3 is 17 amino acids. Here the CDR3 reads CASSDRVPNPLQETQYF. CDR3 coding DNA: TGTGCCAGCAGCGACAGGGTCCCAAATCCTTTACAAGAGACCCAGTACTTC. The whole variable domain, filled in from reference TRBV11-3 and TRBJ2-5, reads EAGVVQSPRYKIIEKKQPVAFWCNPISGHNTLYWYLQNLGQGPELLIRYENEEAVDDSQLPKDRFSAERLKGVDSTLKIQPAELGDSAVYLCASSDRVPNPLQETQYFGPGTRLLVL.

In this sample, this clone turned up once. The rearrangement uses TRBV6-5 and TRBJ2-7, with D perhaps matching TRBD2 (7 bases). There are 14 residues in the CDR3. The germline V and J ends were trimmed by 4 bases and 5 bases, with 15 bases remaining between them. CDR1 and CDR2 from the germline V gene are MNHEY and SVGAGI. CDR3 amino acids: CASSSPGGRHEQYF. The CDR3 bases are TGTGCCAGCAGTTCTCCCGGGGGGCGCCACGAGCAGTACTTC.

This chain connects TRBV28 to TRBJ2-5, with 13 bases lining up with TRBD2. The V segment lost 3 bases and the J segment 4 bases; nucleotides outside the gene matches: 5. The CDR3 covers 16 residues. The V gene's germline CDR1 is MDHEN and CDR2 SYDVKM. In nucleotides, the CDR3 is TGTGCCAGCAGTTTGCAGACTAGCGGGAGGCCAGAGACCCAGTACTTC. Translating gives CASSLQTSGRPETQYF.